This TCR beta chain comes out of a study of cytomegalovirus exposure and HLA in healthy donors. Study observations and caveats: The classifier reportedly diagnosed cytomegalovirus status with high specificity and sensitivity.

V trimming: 6 bases; J trimming: 0 bases; junction bases outside the gene matches: 5. Germline assignment: CDR1 SNHLY and CDR2 FYNNEI. This CDR3 has 16 amino acids. Notes on this clone: The antigen is not known.

PCR employed 60 Vbeta and 13 Jbeta primers. Sequenced by immunoSEQ multiplex PCR; TCRdb stores in-frame clones only, minus some. The repertoire holds roughly 200,000 clones, with almost 85% as singletons. This TCR was sampled from a woman aged 45-65 years in good health and CMV-seronegative. The source material was PBMCs. The chain employs TRBV2 and TRBJ2-4; 10 nucleotides match TRBD1. CDR3 nucleotides: TGTGCCAGCAGGGGACAGGGGAGGGTAGCCAAAAACATTCAGTACTTC. It encodes CASRGQGRVAKNIQYF.